This TCR beta chain appears in the sequencing data of a study of T cells in Graves' hyperthyroidism and ophthalmopathy. Looking at the study overall: Peripheral blood samples were taken at initial diagnosis, prior to any treatment. Notes on the study in general: The model made its ophthalmopathy prediction, and onset followed a median 6.5 months later.

Per the germline V gene, CDR1 is MNHEY and CDR2 is SMNVEV (reference sequence). V lost 4 bases to trimming and J lost 0 bases, with 4 bases between them. The CDR3 has 13 amino acids. RNA transcripts provided the source from which TCR beta CDR3 regions were amplified. The HTBI set primed first-round TCR CDR3 RT-PCR. TCRdb itself ran the multiplex PCR reads through MiXCR, one entry per CDR3 protein. The sample records 640,000 or so distinct CDR3 sequences, roughly 15% being singletons. Clinical symptoms, serum thyroxine, TRAb, thyroid ultrasound and orbital computed tomography informed diagnoses. The sample holds many counts of this clonotype. Its antigen is currently unknown. This sequence may be a read error, since a much larger clone differs from it by one base.

Sample: blood. The chain has TRBV27 and TRBJ1-5; D remains ambiguous. This TCR derives from a woman aged 40 to 50 with Graves' ophthalmopathy. CDR3 sequence (DNA): TGTGCCAGCAGTTACTATAGCAATCAGCCCCAGCATTTT. Translating it yields CASSYYSNQPQHF.